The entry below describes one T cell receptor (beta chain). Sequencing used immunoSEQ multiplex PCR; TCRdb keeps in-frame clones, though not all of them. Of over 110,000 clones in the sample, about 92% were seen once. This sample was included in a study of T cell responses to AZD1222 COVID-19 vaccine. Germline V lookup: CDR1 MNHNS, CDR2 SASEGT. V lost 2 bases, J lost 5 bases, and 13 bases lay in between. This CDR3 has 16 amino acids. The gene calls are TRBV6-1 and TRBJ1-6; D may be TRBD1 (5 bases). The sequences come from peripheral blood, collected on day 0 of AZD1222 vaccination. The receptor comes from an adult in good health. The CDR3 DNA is TGTGCCAGCAGTGAACGATGGGGGGGGGATAATTCACCCCTCCACTTT. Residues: CASSERWGGDNSPLHF.